A selection of T cell receptor beta chains follows, all from one sample in a study of blood T cell repertoires in COVID-19. The method was immunoSEQ multiplex PCR; TCRdb's version includes in-frame clones alone and lacks a portion of them. Of approximately 210,000 clones listed, 88% were seen once; the top ten hold 1.5% to 2%. The sample was peripheral blood. These receptors were obtained from a man between 65 and 85 years old with acute or convalescent COVID-19. The CDR3 runs from the conserved cysteine through the conserved F or W. The D gene is left open where the match is weak. Clone size is not always given. Where it is, it says once, few, many or a class for expanded clones.

length: 13
size: NA
D: NA
V: TRBV10-3
J: TRBJ2-7
CDR3: CAISEPGINEQYF
DNA: TGTGCCATCAGTGAACCAGGGATCAACGAGCAGTACTTC

length: 16
size: NA
D: NA
V: TRBV5-4
J: TRBJ2-2
CDR3: CASSPPPLANTGELFF
DNA: TGTGCCAGCAGCCCACCACCCCTAGCGAACACCGGGGAGCTGTTTTTT

length: 15
size: NA
D: TRBD1
V: TRBV27
J: TRBJ2-2
CDR3: CASKTGTGANGELFF
DNA: TGTGCCAGCAAGACGGGGACAGGGGCGAACGGGGAGCTGTTTTTT

length: 14
size: NA
D: NA
V: TRBV5-4
J: TRBJ2-2
CDR3: CASSLGQKTGELFF
DNA: TGTGCCAGCAGCTTGGGACAGAAAACCGGGGAGCTGTTTTTT

length: 16
size: NA
D: TRBD2
V: TRBV15
J: TRBJ2-7
CDR3: CATSRDRIAGGREQYF
DNA: TGTGCCACCAGCAGAGATCGGATAGCGGGAGGGCGCGAGCAGTACTTC

length: 12
size: NA
D: NA
V: TRBV6-5
J: TRBJ2-5
CDR3: CASSSAGETQYF
DNA: TGTGCCAGCAGTTCCGCGGGGGAGACCCAGTACTTC

length: 14
size: NA
D: TRBD2
V: TRBV7-2
J: TRBJ2-7
CDR3: CASSPLGLTGEQYF
DNA: TGTGCCAGCAGCCCATTGGGACTAACGGGCGAGCAGTACTTC

length: 15
size: NA
D: TRBD1
V: TRBV19
J: TRBJ1-5
CDR3: CASSPRTGANQPQHF
DNA: TGTGCCAGTAGTCCTCGGACAGGGGCGAATCAGCCCCAGCATTTT

length: 16
size: NA
D: TRBD1
V: TRBV11-2
J: TRBJ2-7
CDR3: CASSRGQGGTSYEQYF
DNA: TGTGCCAGCAGCCGGGGACAGGGGGGGACTTCCTACGAGCAGTACTTC

length: 14
size: NA
D: NA
V: TRBV3-1/TRBV3-2
J: TRBJ1-5
CDR3: CASSAQGWGQPQHF
DNA: TGTGCCAGCAGCGCACAGGGATGGGGCCAGCCCCAGCATTTT

length: 15
size: NA
D: NA
V: TRBV3-1/TRBV3-2
J: TRBJ1-2
CDR3: CASRNSGGVQYGYTF
DNA: TGTGCCAGCCGTAACTCCGGGGGGGTGCAGTATGGCTACACCTTC

length: 11
size: few
D: NA
V: TRBV25-1
J: TRBJ2-5
CDR3: CASSEGAVRYF
DNA: TGTGCCAGCAGTGAGGGGGCGGTAAGGTACTTC

length: 13
size: NA
D: NA
V: TRBV5-1
J: TRBJ2-1
CDR3: CASSLGDFNEQFF
DNA: TGCGCCAGCAGCTTAGGGGACTTCAATGAGCAGTTCTTC

length: 12
size: NA
D: NA
V: TRBV7-6
J: TRBJ1-2
CDR3: CASSPLNYGYTF
DNA: TGTGCCAGCAGCCCTCTTAACTATGGCTACACCTTC

length: 19
size: once
D: TRBD2
V: TRBV5-5
J: TRBJ2-6
CDR3: CASSLAASGGRSGANVLTF
DNA: TGTGCCAGCAGCTTGGCGGCTAGCGGAGGGCGGTCTGGGGCCAACGTCCTGACTTTC

length: 16
size: NA
D: TRBD2
V: TRBV20-1
J: TRBJ2-7
CDR3: CSASNPGGATQNEQYF
DNA: TGCAGTGCTAGTAACCCGGGGGGGGCCACACAAAACGAGCAGTACTTC

length: 15
size: NA
D: TRBD1
V: TRBV4-2
J: TRBJ2-2
CDR3: CASSPRTGNPGELFF
DNA: TGTGCCAGCAGCCCCAGGACAGGGAATCCCGGGGAGCTGTTTTTT

length: 16
size: NA
D: NA
V: TRBV23-1
J: TRBJ1-4
CDR3: CASSQSNGQSNEKLFF
DNA: TGCGCCAGCAGTCAATCGAACGGACAGAGTAATGAAAAACTGTTTTTT

length: 14
size: NA
D: TRBD1
V: TRBV29-1
J: TRBJ1-4
CDR3: CSAVETTGGEKLFF
DNA: TGCAGCGCCGTAGAGACTACAGGGGGTGAAAAACTGTTTTTT

length: 12
size: NA
D: NA
V: TRBV6-5
J: TRBJ2-7
CDR3: CASSSQVWEQYF
DNA: TGTGCCAGCAGTTCTCAGGTTTGGGAGCAGTACTTC

length: 15
size: NA
D: NA
V: TRBV29-1
J: TRBJ2-3
CDR3: CSVQVQPLATDTQYF
DNA: TGCAGCGTCCAAGTACAACCCCTGGCAACAGATACGCAGTATTTT

length: 15
size: NA
D: NA
V: TRBV28
J: TRBJ1-5
CDR3: CASKAGGYSNQPQHF
DNA: TGTGCCAGCAAGGCTGGCGGTTATAGCAATCAGCCCCAGCATTTT

length: 14
size: NA
D: NA
V: TRBV16
J: TRBJ2-6
CDR3: CASSQSEGANVLTF
DNA: TGTGCCAGCAGCCAATCGGAGGGGGCCAACGTCCTGACTTTC

length: 15
size: NA
D: TRBD2
V: TRBV3-1/TRBV3-2
J: TRBJ2-5
CDR3: CASSRSGLARETQYF
DNA: TGTGCCAGCAGCCGCTCGGGACTAGCGAGAGAGACCCAGTACTTC

length: 13
size: few
D: NA
V: TRBV12-3/TRBV12-4
J: TRBJ2-7
CDR3: CASSLRGAGEQYF
DNA: TGTGCCAGCAGTTTACGGGGGGCAGGCGAGCAGTACTTC

length: 17
size: NA
D: TRBD2
V: TRBV4-3
J: TRBJ2-2
CDR3: CASSLRTSGTNTGELFF
DNA: TGCGCCAGCAGCCTCCGGACTAGCGGAACGAACACCGGGGAGCTGTTTTTT

length: 15
size: NA
D: NA
V: TRBV7-9
J: TRBJ2-7
CDR3: CASSLGGTGTYEQYF
DNA: TGTGCCAGCAGCTTAGGGGGGACTGGGACCTACGAGCAGTACTTC

length: 13
size: once
D: NA
V: TRBV4-1
J: TRBJ2-1
CDR3: CASSQVSGKQQFF
DNA: TGCGCCAGCAGCCAAGTCTCAGGAAAACAGCAGTTCTTC

length: 13
size: NA
D: NA
V: TRBV19
J: TRBJ1-5
CDR3: CASSKGERQPQHF
DNA: TGTGCCAGTAGTAAGGGGGAACGCCAGCCCCAGCATTTT

length: 15
size: NA
D: NA
V: TRBV25-1
J: TRBJ1-3
CDR3: CASSESPTGGNTIYF
DNA: TGTGCCAGCAGTGAATCCCCCACAGGGGGAAACACCATATATTTT

length: 16
size: NA
D: TRBD2
V: TRBV6-2/TRBV6-3
J: TRBJ2-2
CDR3: CASSYRLAGATGELFF
DNA: TGTGCCAGCAGTTACCGACTAGCGGGAGCCACCGGGGAGCTGTTTTTT

length: 16
size: NA
D: TRBD2
V: TRBV9
J: TRBJ2-1
CDR3: CASSDSSGLDKYAQFF
DNA: TGTGCCAGCAGCGACTCTAGCGGGTTAGACAAATACGCGCAGTTCTTC

length: 13
size: NA
D: TRBD2
V: TRBV5-4
J: TRBJ2-1
CDR3: CASSLALANEQFF
DNA: TGTGCCAGCAGCTTGGCACTAGCGAATGAGCAGTTCTTC

length: 15
size: NA
D: NA
V: TRBV27
J: TRBJ1-6
CDR3: CASSLGQGSDSPLHF
DNA: TGTGCCAGCAGTTTGGGGCAGGGGTCTGATTCACCCCTCCACTTT

length: 17
size: NA
D: NA
V: TRBV21-1
J: TRBJ2-5
CDR3: CASSKGLAGGGIGTQYF
DNA: TGTGCCAGCAGCAAAGGACTAGCGGGAGGGGGCATAGGGACCCAGTACTTC

length: 15
size: NA
D: NA
V: TRBV6-2/TRBV6-3
J: TRBJ1-1
CDR3: CASSPNHRDLTEAFF
DNA: TGTGCCAGCAGCCCAAACCACAGGGATTTGACTGAAGCTTTCTTT

length: 15
size: NA
D: TRBD1
V: TRBV19
J: TRBJ1-2
CDR3: CASSRDREVVHGYTF
DNA: TGTGCCAGTAGTAGGGACAGGGAAGTCGTTCATGGCTACACCTTC

length: 15
size: once
D: NA
V: TRBV7-9
J: TRBJ1-4
CDR3: CASSLDAGINEKLFF
DNA: TGTGCCAGCAGCTTAGATGCAGGGATAAATGAAAAACTGTTTTTT

length: 16
size: NA
D: NA
V: TRBV18
J: TRBJ1-5
CDR3: CASSPFSGRGDQPQHF
DNA: TGTGCCAGCTCACCCTTCTCAGGGCGCGGGGATCAGCCCCAGCATTTT

length: 13
size: NA
D: NA
V: TRBV30
J: TRBJ1-2
CDR3: CACRGYVGYGYTF
DNA: TGTGCCTGTAGAGGATATGTCGGGTATGGCTACACCTTC

length: 14
size: NA
D: TRBD1
V: TRBV27
J: TRBJ1-2
CDR3: CASSQGQGAYGYTF
DNA: TGTGCCAGCAGTCAAGGACAGGGGGCGTATGGCTACACCTTC

length: 14
size: NA
D: TRBD1
V: TRBV5-1
J: TRBJ2-5
CDR3: CASRTGTGGETQYF
DNA: TGCGCCAGCAGAACTGGGACAGGAGGAGAGACCCAGTACTTC

length: 16
size: NA
D: TRBD2
V: TRBV18
J: TRBJ2-2
CDR3: CASSPPKAGGAGELFF
DNA: TGTGCCAGCTCACCACCGAAAGCGGGAGGGGCCGGGGAGCTGTTTTTT

length: 13
size: NA
D: NA
V: TRBV18
J: TRBJ1-1
CDR3: CASSPIGGTEAFF
DNA: TGTGCCAGCTCACCAATCGGAGGGACTGAAGCTTTCTTT

length: 13
size: NA
D: NA
V: TRBV10-3
J: TRBJ2-1
CDR3: CAISKIIDNEQFF
DNA: TGTGCCATCAGCAAGATCATAGACAATGAGCAGTTCTTC

length: 14
size: NA
D: TRBD2
V: TRBV19
J: TRBJ2-7
CDR3: CASSIGGRGDEQYF
DNA: TGTGCCAGTAGTATAGGCGGGAGGGGTGACGAGCAGTACTTC

length: 12
size: NA
D: NA
V: TRBV7-9
J: TRBJ2-3
CDR3: CASSFVSDTQYF
DNA: TGTGCCAGCAGCTTCGTGTCAGATACGCAGTATTTT

length: 14
size: NA
D: TRBD1
V: TRBV7-2
J: TRBJ1-1
CDR3: CASSPTTGDLKAFF
DNA: TGTGCCAGCAGCCCTACGACAGGGGACTTAAAAGCTTTCTTT

length: 15
size: NA
D: NA
V: TRBV3-1/TRBV3-2
J: TRBJ2-1
CDR3: CASSQVGGRGNEQFF
DNA: TGTGCCAGCAGCCAAGTGGGTGGACGGGGGAATGAGCAGTTCTTC

length: 13
size: few
D: NA
V: TRBV30
J: TRBJ1-6
CDR3: CAWNTWEGSPLHF
DNA: TGTGCCTGGAATACATGGGAGGGCTCACCCCTCCACTTT

length: 15
size: NA
D: NA
V: TRBV18
J: TRBJ1-1
CDR3: CASSPPSGGRTEAFF
DNA: TGTGCCAGCTCACCACCGTCCGGGGGACGAACTGAAGCTTTCTTT

length: 13
size: NA
D: NA
V: TRBV5-4
J: TRBJ1-2
CDR3: CASSLESPGHYTF
DNA: TGTGCCAGCAGCTTGGAATCCCCAGGGCACTACACCTTC

length: 15
size: NA
D: TRBD1
V: TRBV2
J: TRBJ2-1
CDR3: CASTPTGLGHNEQFF
DNA: TGTGCCAGCACCCCGACAGGGTTGGGTCACAATGAGCAGTTCTTC

length: 15
size: NA
D: TRBD1
V: TRBV7-2
J: TRBJ1-5
CDR3: CASSPMTGGNQPQHF
DNA: TGTGCCAGCAGCCCCATGACAGGGGGCAATCAGCCCCAGCATTTT

length: 13
size: NA
D: NA
V: TRBV19
J: TRBJ2-5
CDR3: CASSTAQWGAQYF
DNA: TGTGCCAGTAGTACAGCTCAATGGGGGGCCCAGTACTTC